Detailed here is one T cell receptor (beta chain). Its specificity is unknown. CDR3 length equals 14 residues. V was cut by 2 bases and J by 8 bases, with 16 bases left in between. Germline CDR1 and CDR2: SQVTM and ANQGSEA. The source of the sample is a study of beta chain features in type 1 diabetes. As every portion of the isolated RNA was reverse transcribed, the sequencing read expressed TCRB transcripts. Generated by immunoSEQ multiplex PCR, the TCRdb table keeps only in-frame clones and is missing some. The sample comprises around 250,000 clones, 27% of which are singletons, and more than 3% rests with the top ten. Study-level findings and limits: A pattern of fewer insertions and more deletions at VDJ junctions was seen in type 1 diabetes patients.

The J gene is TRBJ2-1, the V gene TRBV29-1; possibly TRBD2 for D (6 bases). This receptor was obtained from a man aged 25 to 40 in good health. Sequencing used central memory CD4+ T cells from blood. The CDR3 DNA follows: TGCAGCGTTGAATTCGGCGCTCCGGGGGATGAGCAGTTCTTC. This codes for CSVEFGAPGDEQFF.